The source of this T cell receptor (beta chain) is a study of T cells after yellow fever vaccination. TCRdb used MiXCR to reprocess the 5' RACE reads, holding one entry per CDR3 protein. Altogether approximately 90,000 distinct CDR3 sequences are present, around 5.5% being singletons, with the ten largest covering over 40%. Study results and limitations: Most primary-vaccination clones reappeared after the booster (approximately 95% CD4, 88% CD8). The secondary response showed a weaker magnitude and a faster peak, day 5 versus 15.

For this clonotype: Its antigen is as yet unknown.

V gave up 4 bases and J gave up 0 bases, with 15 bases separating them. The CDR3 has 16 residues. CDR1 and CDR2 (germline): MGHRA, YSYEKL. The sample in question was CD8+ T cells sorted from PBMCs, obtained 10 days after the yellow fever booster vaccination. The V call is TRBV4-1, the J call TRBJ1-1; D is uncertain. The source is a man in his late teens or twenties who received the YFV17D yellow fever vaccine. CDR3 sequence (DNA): TGCGCCAGCAGCCCGAACCGTGGTCTGATGAACACTGAAGCTTTCTTT. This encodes CASSPNRGLMNTEAFF.